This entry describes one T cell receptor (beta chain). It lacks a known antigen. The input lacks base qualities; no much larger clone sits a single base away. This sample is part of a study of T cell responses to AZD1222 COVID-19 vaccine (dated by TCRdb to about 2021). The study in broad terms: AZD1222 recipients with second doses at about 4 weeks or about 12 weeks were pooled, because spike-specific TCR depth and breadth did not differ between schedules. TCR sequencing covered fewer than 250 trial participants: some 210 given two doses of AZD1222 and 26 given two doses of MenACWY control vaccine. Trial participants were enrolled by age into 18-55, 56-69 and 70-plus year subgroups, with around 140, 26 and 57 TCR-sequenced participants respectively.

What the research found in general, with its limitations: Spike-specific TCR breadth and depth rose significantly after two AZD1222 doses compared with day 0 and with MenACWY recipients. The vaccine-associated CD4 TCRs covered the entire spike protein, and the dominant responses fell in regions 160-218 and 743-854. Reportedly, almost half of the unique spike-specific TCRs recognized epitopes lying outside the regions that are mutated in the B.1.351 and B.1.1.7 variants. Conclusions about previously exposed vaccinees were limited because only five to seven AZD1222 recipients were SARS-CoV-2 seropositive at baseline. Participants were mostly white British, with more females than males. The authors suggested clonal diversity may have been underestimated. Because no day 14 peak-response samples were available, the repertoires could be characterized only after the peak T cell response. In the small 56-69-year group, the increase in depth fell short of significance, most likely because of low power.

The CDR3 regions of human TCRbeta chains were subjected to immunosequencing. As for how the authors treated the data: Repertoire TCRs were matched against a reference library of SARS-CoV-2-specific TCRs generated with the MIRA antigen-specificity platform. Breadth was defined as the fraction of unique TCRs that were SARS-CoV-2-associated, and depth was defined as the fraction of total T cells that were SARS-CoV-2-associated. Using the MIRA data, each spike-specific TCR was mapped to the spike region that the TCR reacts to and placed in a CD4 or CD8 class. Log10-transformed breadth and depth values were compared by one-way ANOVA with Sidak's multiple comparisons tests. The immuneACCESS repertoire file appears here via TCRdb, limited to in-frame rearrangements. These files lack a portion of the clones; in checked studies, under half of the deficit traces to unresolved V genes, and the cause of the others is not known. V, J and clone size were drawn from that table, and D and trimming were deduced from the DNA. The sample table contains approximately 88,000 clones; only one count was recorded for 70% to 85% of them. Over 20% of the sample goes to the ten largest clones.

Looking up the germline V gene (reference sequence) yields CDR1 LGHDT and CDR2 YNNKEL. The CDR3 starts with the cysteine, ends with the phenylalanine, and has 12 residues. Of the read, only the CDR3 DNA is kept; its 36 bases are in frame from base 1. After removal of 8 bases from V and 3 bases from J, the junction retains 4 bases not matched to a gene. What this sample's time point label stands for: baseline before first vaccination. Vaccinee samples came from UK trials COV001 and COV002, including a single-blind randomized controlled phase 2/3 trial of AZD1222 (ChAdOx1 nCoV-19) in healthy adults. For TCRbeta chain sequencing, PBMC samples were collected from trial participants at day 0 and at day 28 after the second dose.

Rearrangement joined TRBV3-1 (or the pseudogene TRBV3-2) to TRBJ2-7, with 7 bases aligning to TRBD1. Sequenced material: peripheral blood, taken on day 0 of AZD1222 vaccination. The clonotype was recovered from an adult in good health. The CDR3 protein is CASQGGDYEQYF. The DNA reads TGTGCCAGCCAAGGGGGCGACTACGAGCAGTACTTC.